This T cell receptor beta chain was sequenced for a study of cytomegalovirus exposure and HLA in healthy donors. Germline trimming cut 6 bases from V and 5 bases from J; bases unmatched to any gene: 15. Germline V gene lookup returns CDR1 SNHLY and CDR2 FYNNEI. The CDR3 contains 16 residues. A multiplex PCR was run with 60 Vbeta primers and 13 Jbeta primers. Assay used: immunoSEQ multiplex PCR; TCRdb lists only in-frame clones, some missing. The repertoire includes about 190,000 clones, around 75% of them detected once, and roughly 1.4% sits in the top ten. Source material: PBMCs. The chain carries TRBV2 and TRBJ1-2; 7 nucleotides line up with TRBD1. This sequence was found in a woman aged 45 to 65 in good health and CMV-seronegative. This chain's CDR3 is CASREQKTGLEYGYTF. The CDR3 DNA follows: TGTGCCAGCAGAGAACAGAAGACAGGGCTGGAGTATGGCTACACCTTC. The whole variable domain, filled in from reference TRBV2 and TRBJ1-2, reads EPEVTQTPSHQVTQMGQEVILRCVPISNHLYFYWYRQILGQKVEFLVSFYNNEISEKSEIFDDQFSVERPDGSNFTLKIRSTKLEDSAMYFCASREQKTGLEYGYTFGSGTRLTVV.